This entry is about one TCR beta chain. The specificity of this receptor is unknown. Within one base of it there is no much larger clone, and no base qualities were kept. To sequence the TCRbeta CDR3 region, genomic DNA was isolated from the sorted cells. TCRbeta CDR3 regions were sequenced using the immunoSEQ Assay. Here the immuneACCESS table is served through TCRdb, limited to in-frame sequences with V and J called. Missing clones are a known gap in these copies; in checked studies unresolved V genes cover under half, and the rest lacks a known reason. In all, the sample holds 70,000 or so clones, and approximately 90% of those were seen once. 7.6% of the sample comes from the top ten. These data belong to a study of OX40 agonist ivuxolimab in advanced cancers. Broadly, across the study: Ivuxolimab was a fully human IgG2 agonistic monoclonal antibody targeting the costimulatory receptor OX40 (CD134). Intravenous ivuxolimab was administered to patients every 2 weeks at six dose levels: 0.01, 0.1, 0.3, 1.5, 3 and 10 mg/kg. Among the 50 to 55 dose-escalation patients, about 20 had hepatocellular carcinoma, 15 or so melanoma, 9 renal cell carcinoma and 9 head and neck cancer. The dose-escalation cohort was 80% to 90% male with a mean age of approximately 60 years, ranging from roughly 20 to 80. Prior anti-PD-1, anti-PD-L1 or anti-CTLA-4 therapy was permitted, and checkpoint inhibitors had been received by about two fifths of dose-escalation patients. Partial responses occurred in three dose-escalation patients: two with cutaneous melanoma and one with hepatocellular carcinoma. The point of sequencing TCRbeta in the periphery was to test whether ivuxolimab changed TCR sequence diversity and drove clonal T-cell expansion. The paper reports the monotherapy dose-escalation portion (N ≈ 52 patients) of the phase I ivuxolimab trial.

Patients with a history of autoimmune disease or receiving systemic immunosuppression were excluded from the trial. Peripheral blood for TCR sequencing was collected from all dose cohorts at baseline, on cycle 4 day 1, and on cycle 7 day 1. Samples were obtained from an open-label, multicenter, first-in-human phase I dose-escalation trial of ivuxolimab. The trial enrolled adults with locally advanced or metastatic head and neck squamous cell, hepatocellular, melanoma or renal cell carcinoma. CD4+ and CD8+ T cells were sorted separately from peripheral blood before TCR sequencing. Based on the germline V gene (reference sequence), the CDR1 and CDR2 sequences are SEHNR and FQNEAQ. V is reduced by 2 bases and J by 0 bases, leaving a spacing of 13 bases between them. Its CDR3 holds 16 amino acids, cysteine through phenylalanine. Only CDR3 DNA remains: 48 bases, in frame from the first base. Beyond this particular receptor, the publication reports: Low levels of normalized T-cell clonal expansion were also shown by some nonresponding patients. In partial responders in the 0.1-3.0 mg/kg groups, normalized peripheral clonal expansion was found to be among the lowest, especially among CD8+ T cells. At doses from 0.1 to 3.0 mg/kg, clonal expansion was seen in both CD4+ and CD8+ blood T cells between baseline and week 6. On average, CD8+ T cells showed more expanded clones than CD4+ T cells after ivuxolimab. The antigen specificity of the clonally expanded peripheral T cells was not determined.

Recombination joined TRBV7-9 with TRBJ1-1, with the D gene too uncertain to name. The sequences come from CD4+ or CD8+ T cells sorted from blood, collected in a trial of the OX40 agonist ivuxolimab. The TCR was taken from an adult with an advanced solid tumor such as melanoma, head and neck, liver or kidney cancer. The CDR3: CASSLPPSELNTEAFF. The DNA sequence is given as TGTGCCAGCAGCTTACCCCCTTCCGAGCTGAACACTGAAGCTTTCTTT.